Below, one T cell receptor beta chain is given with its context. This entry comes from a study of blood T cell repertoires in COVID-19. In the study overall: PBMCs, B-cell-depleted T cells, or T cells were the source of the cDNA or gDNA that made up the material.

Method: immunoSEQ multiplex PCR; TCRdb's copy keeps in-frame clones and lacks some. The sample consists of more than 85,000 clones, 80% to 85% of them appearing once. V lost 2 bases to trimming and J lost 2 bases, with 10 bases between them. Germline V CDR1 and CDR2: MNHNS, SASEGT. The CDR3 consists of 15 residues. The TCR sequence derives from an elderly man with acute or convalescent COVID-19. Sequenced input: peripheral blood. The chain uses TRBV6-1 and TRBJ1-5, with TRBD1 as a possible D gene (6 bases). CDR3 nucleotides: TGTGCCAGCAGTGAACGGACAGTCGGCAATCAGCCCCAGCATTTT. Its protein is CASSERTVGNQPQHF.